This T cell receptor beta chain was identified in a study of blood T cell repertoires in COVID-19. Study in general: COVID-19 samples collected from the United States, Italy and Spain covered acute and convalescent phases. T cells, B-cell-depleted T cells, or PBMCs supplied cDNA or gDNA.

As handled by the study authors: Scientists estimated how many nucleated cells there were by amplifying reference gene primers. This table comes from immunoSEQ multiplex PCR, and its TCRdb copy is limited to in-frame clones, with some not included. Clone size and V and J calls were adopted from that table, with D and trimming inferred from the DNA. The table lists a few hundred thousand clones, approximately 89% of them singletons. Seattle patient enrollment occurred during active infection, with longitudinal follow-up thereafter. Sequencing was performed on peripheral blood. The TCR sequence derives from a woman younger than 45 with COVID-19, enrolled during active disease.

As DNA, the CDR3 is TGTGCCTGGAGACACGATACCACAGTGCCTAACTATGGCTACACCTTC. It encodes CAWRHDTTVPNYGYTF. This chain uses TRBV30 with TRBJ1-2; no clear D. Germline assignment: CDR1 GTSNPN and CDR2 SVGIG (reference sequence). The V gene lost 3 bases and the J gene lost 0 bases, with 17 bases spanning the gap. This CDR3 has 16 residues.